Listed below are T cell receptor beta chains from one sample, sequenced in a study of cytomegalovirus exposure and HLA in healthy donors. Measured with immunoSEQ multiplex PCR; TCRdb has only the in-frame clones, and not every one. The table has about 60,000 clones, 70% seen once. Sequencing was done on a sample of PBMCs. These receptors all come from a woman aged 60-75 years in good health and CMV-seropositive. CDR3s include the opening cysteine and the closing phenylalanine or tryptophan. D genes are given only for firm matches. Where a row states a size, it is once, few, many or the class of an expanded clone; other rows omit it.

abundance,d_gene,v_gene,j_gene,CDR3aa,CDR3nt
.,.,TRBV2,TRBJ1-1,CASSYDSEAFF,TGTGCCAGCAGTTATGACAGTGAAGCTTTCTTT
.,.,TRBV30,TRBJ1-1,CAWGRLTPNTEAFF,TGTGCCTGGGGTAGACTTACACCGAACACTGAAGCTTTCTTT
once,.,TRBV5-6,TRBJ1-2,CASSLESGLSGYTF,TGTGCCAGCAGCTTGGAATCGGGACTCTCTGGCTACACCTTC
.,TRBD1,TRBV15,TRBJ2-7,CATSRDRQGPPDEQYF,TGTGCCACCAGCAGAGACAGACAGGGACCGCCGGATGAGCAGTACTTC
.,.,TRBV6-1,TRBJ2-7,CASRDSSYEQYF,TGTGCCAGCAGGGACAGCTCCTACGAGCAGTACTTC
.,.,TRBV2,TRBJ1-1,CASKNVRENTEAFF,TGTGCCAGCAAAAACGTCAGGGAGAACACTGAAGCTTTCTTT
.,TRBD2,TRBV5-4,TRBJ2-3,CASSSASGVSTDTQYF,TGTGCCAGCAGCTCCGCTAGCGGGGTTAGCACAGATACGCAGTATTTT
once,TRBD1,TRBV5-1,TRBJ1-1,CASSPDTGQGRAFF,TGCGCCAGCAGCCCGGACACCGGACAGGGTAGAGCTTTCTTT
once,.,TRBV2,TRBJ2-3,CASSGGRGTDTQYF,TGTGCCAGCAGTGGTGGCAGGGGCACAGATACGCAGTATTTT
few,TRBD2,TRBV7-8,TRBJ2-7,CASSPGLAAYEQYF,TGTGCCAGCAGCCCGGGACTAGCCGCCTACGAGCAGTACTTC
.,TRBD1,TRBV19,TRBJ2-6,CASSIVIRTGPSGANVLTF,TGTGCCAGTAGTATAGTAATTAGGACAGGCCCCTCTGGGGCCAACGTCCTGACTTTC
.,.,TRBV11-2,TRBJ2-1,CASSSGAGQRNEQFF,TGTGCCAGCAGCTCTGGGGCGGGACAGAGAAATGAGCAGTTCTTC
.,.,TRBV7-3,TRBJ2-6,CASSSGLSGANVLTF,TGTGCCAGCAGCTCCGGACTCTCTGGGGCCAACGTCCTGACTTTC
.,.,TRBV7-2,TRBJ1-3,CASSEGSSGNTIYF,TGTGCCAGCAGCGAAGGGAGCTCTGGAAACACCATATATTTT